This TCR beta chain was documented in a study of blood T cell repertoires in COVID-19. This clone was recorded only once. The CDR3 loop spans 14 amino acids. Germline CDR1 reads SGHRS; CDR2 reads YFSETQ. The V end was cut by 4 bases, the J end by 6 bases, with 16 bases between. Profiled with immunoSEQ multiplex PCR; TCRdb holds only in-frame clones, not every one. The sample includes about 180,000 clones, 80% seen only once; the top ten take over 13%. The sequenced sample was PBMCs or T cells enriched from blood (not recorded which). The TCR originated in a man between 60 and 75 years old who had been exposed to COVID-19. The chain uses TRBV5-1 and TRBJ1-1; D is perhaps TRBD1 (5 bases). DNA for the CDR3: TGCGCCAGCAGCCCCGGGGGGGTCGTCCCTGAAGCTTTCTTT. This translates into CASSPGGVVPEAFF. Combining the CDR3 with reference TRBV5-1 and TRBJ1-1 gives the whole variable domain KAGVTQTPRYLIKTRGQQVTLSCSPISGHRSVSWYQQTPGQGLQFLFEYFSETQRNKGNFPGRFSGRQFSNSRSEMNVSTLELGDSALYLCASSPGGVVPEAFFGQGTRLTVV.